These T cell receptor beta chains were read from a single sample in a study of blood T cell repertoires in COVID-19. Assay used: immunoSEQ multiplex PCR; TCRdb lists only in-frame clones, some missing. The sample shows more than 200,000 clones, over 80% of them seen only once. What was sequenced was peripheral blood. The receptor source for this set is a man aged 35 to 55 with acute or convalescent COVID-19. Each CDR3 is given with its conserved first and last residue. Each record gives: D gene, V gene, J gene, clone size, CDR3 DNA, CDR3 protein. The D gene is left open where the match is weak. Size is stated for part of the rows, as once, few or many counts, or as a class when the clone is expanded.

TRBD2	TRBV6-5	TRBJ2-5	-	TGTGCCAGCAGCCAGGGGACTAGCGGACAAGAGACCCAGTACTTC	CASSQGTSGQETQYF
TRBD1	TRBV2	TRBJ1-4	once	TGTGCCAGCAGTGGGAACAGGGGGCTGGAAAAACTGTTTTTT	CASSGNRGLEKLFF
-	TRBV3-1/TRBV3-2	TRBJ1-1	-	TGTGCCAGCAGCCAAGAACCACAGGGAAGAAGCACTGAAGCTTTCTTT	CASSQEPQGRSTEAFF
-	TRBV5-4	TRBJ1-2	few	TGTGCCAGCAGTTTTGGACAGCTCTATGGCTACACCTTC	CASSFGQLYGYTF
-	TRBV6-5	TRBJ1-1	-	TGTGCCAGCAGCTACCAAACAACAATTGTTGAAGCTTTCTTT	CASSYQTTIVEAFF
TRBD2	TRBV10-1	TRBJ2-3	-	TGCGCCAGTGGAGGGGACGGGAGGAGCACAGATACGCAGTATTTT	CASGGDGRSTDTQYF
TRBD2	TRBV25-1	TRBJ2-5	-	TGTGCCAGCAGCCTAGCGGGAGATCTAGAGACCCAGTACTTC	CASSLAGDLETQYF
-	TRBV10-3	TRBJ1-2	-	TGTGGCGCTACCTCAGGGGCCGGCTATGGCTACACCTTC	CGATSGAGYGYTF
TRBD1	TRBV7-2	TRBJ2-5	-	TGTGCCAGCAGCCTACAGGGGGAAGAGACCCAGTACTTC	CASSLQGEETQYF
-	TRBV19	TRBJ1-1	-	TGTGCCAGTACTACATTTGGGGGCGGAACGATCTTAGGGCACACTGAAGCTTTCTTT	CASTTFGGGTILGHTEAFF
-	TRBV21-1	TRBJ1-5	-	TGTGCCAGCAGCGTCCGGGACAGCGAAACCAGCAATCAGCCCCAGCATTTT	CASSVRDSETSNQPQHF
-	TRBV19	TRBJ1-5	few	TGTGCCAGTAGTATGGGGGGGGGCGGCAATCAGCCCCAGCATTTT	CASSMGGGGNQPQHF
-	TRBV12-3/TRBV12-4	TRBJ1-1	-	TGTGCCAGCAGTAGGGGGGGGGCCACTGAAGCTTTCTTT	CASSRGGATEAFF
-	TRBV19	TRBJ1-2	-	TGTGCCAGTACCTCTTTCTATGGCTACACCTTC	CASTSFYGYTF
-	TRBV4-2	TRBJ2-1	-	TGTGCCAGCAGCCAAGATCCCGCGGGTCTCTCCTACAATGAGCAGTTCTTC	CASSQDPAGLSYNEQFF
TRBD2	TRBV7-2	TRBJ2-3	-	TGTGCCAGCAGCTTAGTAGCGGGACCTACAGATACGCAGTATTTT	CASSLVAGPTDTQYF
-	TRBV7-9	TRBJ1-2	many	TGTGCCAGCAGCCTCCTCCCTAGTGATGCTAACTATGGCTACACCTTC	CASSLLPSDANYGYTF
-	TRBV7-6	TRBJ2-5	-	TGTGCCAGCAGCTTAGTTTTGTCAGGCGGGGAGACCCAGTACTTC	CASSLVLSGGETQYF
-	TRBV3-1/TRBV3-2	TRBJ1-1	-	TGTGCCAGCAGCCAATATAGGGGAGGGGAGATAGCTTTCTTT	CASSQYRGGEIAFF
-	TRBV9	TRBJ2-5	-	TGTGCCAGCAGCGTAGGACTAGAGTGGGGAGAGACCCAGTACTTC	CASSVGLEWGETQYF
-	TRBV18	TRBJ2-3	-	TGTGCCAGCTCACCGACAACTAAGAACCTAGCGATTACAGATACGCAGTATTTT	CASSPTTKNLAITDTQYF
-	TRBV19	TRBJ1-2	few	TGTGCCAGTAGTATAGATCGAACAGCAGCCCAGGGAGGCTACACCTTC	CASSIDRTAAQGGYTF
TRBD2	TRBV2	TRBJ2-5	-	TGTGCCAGCAGGCCTCGGGGCAGCGGGGAACCTTGGAAGACCCAGTACTTC	CASRPRGSGEPWKTQYF
TRBD2	TRBV11-3	TRBJ2-5	-	TGTGCCAGCAGCTTGGGAGGGGCCCAAGAGACCCAGTACTTC	CASSLGGAQETQYF
TRBD2	TRBV7-3	TRBJ2-1	-	TGTGCCAGCAGCTCATTACTAACTAGCGCGAATGAGCAGTTCTTC	CASSSLLTSANEQFF
-	TRBV6-6	TRBJ2-7	-	TGTGCCAGTACTCCGGGCTCGGGGGCCTACGAGCAGTACTTC	CASTPGSGAYEQYF
-	TRBV5-5	TRBJ2-7	-	TGTGCCAGCAGCAATTCTATGGAGGGCGAGCAGTACTTC	CASSNSMEGEQYF
-	TRBV28	TRBJ2-1	-	TGTGCCAGCAGTATAACCGATTTTACGGGTAGCTCCTACAATGAGCAGTTCTTC	CASSITDFTGSSYNEQFF
-	TRBV29-1	TRBJ1-4	few	TGCAGCGTGAGCGCCAAGACAGTTGCAACTAATGAAAAACTGTTTTTT	CSVSAKTVATNEKLFF
-	TRBV2	TRBJ1-2	-	TGTGCCAGCAGTGCCGCCGGCTCCCGGAGGGGAGGCTATGGCTACACCTTC	CASSAAGSRRGGYGYTF
TRBD1	TRBV7-9	TRBJ2-7	once	TGTGCCAGCAGCTCCGGGACAGGGGGGGTCGAGCAGTACTTC	CASSSGTGGVEQYF
TRBD2	TRBV29-1	TRBJ2-7	-	TGCAGCGTGAGGGAGGGAACTAGCGGTTACGAGCAGTACTTC	CSVREGTSGYEQYF
TRBD2	TRBV6-1	TRBJ2-5	once	TGTGCCAGCAGTGAGGGAGGGCGGGGTAGGTTAGAGACCCAGTACTTC	CASSEGGRGRLETQYF
-	TRBV4-2	TRBJ1-2	-	TGTGCCAGCAGCCAAGTTCGGGGGGTTGCCTATGGCTACACCTTC	CASSQVRGVAYGYTF
TRBD2	TRBV11-2	TRBJ2-1	-	TGTGCCAGCAGCCACCTTCCCGGGAGGGTCTATGAGCAGTTCTTC	CASSHLPGRVYEQFF
-	TRBV18	TRBJ1-1	few	TGTGCCAGCTCACCATACGCGGGGACGAACACTGAAGCTTTCTTT	CASSPYAGTNTEAFF
TRBD1	TRBV9	TRBJ1-3	-	TGTGCCAGCAGCGTAGGGACAGGCTCTGGAAACACCATATATTTT	CASSVGTGSGNTIYF
-	TRBV7-8	TRBJ2-7	-	TGTGCCAGCAGCTCCCGACCCGGAGTCTACGAGCAGTACTTC	CASSSRPGVYEQYF
TRBD2	TRBV19	TRBJ2-7	once	TGTGCCAGTAGCTCGCACCCGTTTCGCGGGAGACTCGTCGAGCAGTACTTC	CASSSHPFRGRLVEQYF
TRBD2	TRBV4-1	TRBJ2-5	-	TGCGCCAGCAGCCCAACTAGCGCCATCCAAGAGACCCAGTACTTC	CASSPTSAIQETQYF
-	TRBV12-5	TRBJ2-1	-	TGTGCTAGTGGTTTGGTAACAGGGCCCCCTGAGAATGAGCAGTTCTTC	CASGLVTGPPENEQFF
TRBD1	TRBV5-1	TRBJ1-4	-	TGCGCCAGCAGCTCAGGTACCGGGACAGGGGATGAAAAACTGTTTTTT	CASSSGTGTGDEKLFF